The rows below give T cell receptor beta chains drawn from one sample of a study of post-analysis software for immune sequencing data. TCRdb re-called the PCR reads through MiXCR, storing one row per CDR3 protein. The sample consists of about 430,000 distinct CDR3 sequences, 39% of them appearing once. The sample comprised blood. The origin of the receptors is a girl between 2 and 10 years old with multiple sclerosis. Both conserved end residues are part of each CDR3. The D gene is left open where the match is weak. Not all rows give a size; the values are once, few, many and, for expanded clones, a class.

TRBJ2-1,TRBD2,NA,TRBV14,TGTGCCAGCAGCCAAGACCTAGCGGGAGGCTCCTCCTACAATGAGCAGTTCTTC,CASSQDLAGGSSYNEQFF
TRBJ2-7,TRBD1,NA,TRBV3-1,TGTGCCAGCAGCCAAGTAAGGGCGGGACAGGGCTCTTTCTACGAGCAGTACTTC,CASSQVRAGQGSFYEQYF
TRBJ2-1,NA,NA,TRBV7-2,TGTGCCAGCAGCTTAGTGGACGGGGTTGAGCAGTTCTTC,CASSLVDGVEQFF
TRBJ1-1,TRBD1,once,TRBV29-1,TGCAGCGTCTACGACAGGGACCTCCCTGAAGCTTTCTTT,CSVYDRDLPEAFF
TRBJ2-3,TRBD1,NA,TRBV11-2,TGTGCCGGCAGCCAGAGGGACAGGTTACTCAAAGTGGCAGATACGCAGTATTTT,CAGSQRDRLLKVADTQYF
TRBJ1-2,TRBD1,once,TRBV5-1,TGCGCCAGCAGCTTTATCCCCGGGACAGGGGGAAACTATGGCTACACCTTC,CASSFIPGTGGNYGYTF
TRBJ1-1,NA,NA,TRBV28,TGTGCCAGCAGTTTCCGGCGGCGAGCTTTCTTT,CASSFRRRAFF
TRBJ2-3,TRBD2,NA,TRBV15,TGTGCCACCAGCCCAGGACTAGCGGGAGGTCCAGATACGCAGTATTTT,CATSPGLAGGPDTQYF
TRBJ2-4,NA,NA,TRBV2,TGTGCCAGCAGTGAATTAGATCTAGCCAAAAACATTCAGTACTTC,CASSELDLAKNIQYF
TRBJ1-1,TRBD1,NA,TRBV7-2,TGTGCCAGCAGCGTCCGGGACAGGGGGCGGAAAAACACTGAAGCTTTCTTT,CASSVRDRGRKNTEAFF
TRBJ2-1,TRBD2,NA,TRBV6-2/TRBV6-3,TGTGCCAGCAGTTACCCTAGCGGGACTGGTTCCTACAATGAGCAGTTCTTC,CASSYPSGTGSYNEQFF